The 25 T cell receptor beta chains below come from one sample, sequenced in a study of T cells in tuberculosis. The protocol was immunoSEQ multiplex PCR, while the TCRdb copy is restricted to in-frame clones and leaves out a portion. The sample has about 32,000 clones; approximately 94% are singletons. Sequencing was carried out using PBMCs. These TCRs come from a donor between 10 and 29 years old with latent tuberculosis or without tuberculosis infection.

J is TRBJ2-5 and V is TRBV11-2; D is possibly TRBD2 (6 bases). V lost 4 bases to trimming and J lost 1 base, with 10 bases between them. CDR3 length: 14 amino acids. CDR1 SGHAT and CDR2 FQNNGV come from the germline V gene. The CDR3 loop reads CASSSGTFQETQYF. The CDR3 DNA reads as TGTGCCAGCAGCTCTGGGACTTTCCAAGAGACCCAGTACTTC.

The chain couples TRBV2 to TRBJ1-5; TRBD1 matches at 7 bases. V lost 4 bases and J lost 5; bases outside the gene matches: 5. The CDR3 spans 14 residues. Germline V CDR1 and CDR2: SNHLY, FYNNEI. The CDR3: CASSGQGFDQPQHF. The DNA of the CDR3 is TGTGCCAGCAGTGGACAGGGTTTCGATCAGCCCCAGCATTTT.

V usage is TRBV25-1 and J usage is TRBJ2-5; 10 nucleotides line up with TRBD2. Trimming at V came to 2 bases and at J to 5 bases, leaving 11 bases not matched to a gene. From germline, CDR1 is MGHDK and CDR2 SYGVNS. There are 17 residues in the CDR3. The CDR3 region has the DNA TGTGCCAGCAGTGAAATCGGCTCTAGCGGGAGATTCGAGACCCAGTACTTC. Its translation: CASSEIGSSGRFETQYF.

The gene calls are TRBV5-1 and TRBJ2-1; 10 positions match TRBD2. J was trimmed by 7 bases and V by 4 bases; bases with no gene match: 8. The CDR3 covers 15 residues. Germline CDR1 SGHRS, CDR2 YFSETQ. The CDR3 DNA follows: TGCGCCAGCAGCCTAGCGGGAGAATACACAAATGAGCAGTTCTTC. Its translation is CASSLAGEYTNEQFF.

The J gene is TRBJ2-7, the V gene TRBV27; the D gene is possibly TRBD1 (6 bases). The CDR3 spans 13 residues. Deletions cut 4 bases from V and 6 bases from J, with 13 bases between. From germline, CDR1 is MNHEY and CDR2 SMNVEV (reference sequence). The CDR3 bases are TGTGCCAGCAGTTCCTTTAACAGGGCCGAGCAGTACTTC. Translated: CASSSFNRAEQYF.

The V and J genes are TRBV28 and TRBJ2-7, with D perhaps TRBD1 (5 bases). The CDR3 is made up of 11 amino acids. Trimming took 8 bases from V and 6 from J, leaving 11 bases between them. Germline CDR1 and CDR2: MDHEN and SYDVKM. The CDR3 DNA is TGTGCCAGCTTTCAGGGTTTCGAGCAGTACTTC. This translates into CASFQGFEQYF. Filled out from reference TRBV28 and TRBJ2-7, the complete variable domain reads DVKVTQSSRYLVKRTGEKVFLECVQDMDHENMFWYRQDPGLGLRLIYFSYDVKMKEKGDIPEGYSVSREKKERFSLILESASTNQTSMYLCASFQGFEQYFGPGTRLTVT.

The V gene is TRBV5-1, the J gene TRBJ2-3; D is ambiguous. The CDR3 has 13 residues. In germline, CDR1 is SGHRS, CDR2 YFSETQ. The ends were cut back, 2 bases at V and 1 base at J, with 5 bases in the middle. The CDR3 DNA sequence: TGCGCCAGCAGCTTCAGCGGCACAGATACGCAGTATTTT. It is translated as CASSFSGTDTQYF.

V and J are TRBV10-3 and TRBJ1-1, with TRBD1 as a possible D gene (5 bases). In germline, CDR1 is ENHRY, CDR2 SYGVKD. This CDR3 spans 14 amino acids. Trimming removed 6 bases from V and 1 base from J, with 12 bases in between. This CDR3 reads CAIRRGPGNTEAFF. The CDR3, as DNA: TGTGCCATCAGGCGGGGCCCGGGGAACACTGAAGCTTTCTTT.

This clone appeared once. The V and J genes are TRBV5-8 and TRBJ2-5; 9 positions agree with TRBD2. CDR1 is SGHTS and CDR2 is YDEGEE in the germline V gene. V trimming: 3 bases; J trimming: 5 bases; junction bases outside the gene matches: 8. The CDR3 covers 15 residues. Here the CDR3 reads CASSWAGGPGETQYF. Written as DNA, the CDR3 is TGTGCCAGCAGCTGGGCGGGAGGGCCGGGGGAGACCCAGTACTTC.

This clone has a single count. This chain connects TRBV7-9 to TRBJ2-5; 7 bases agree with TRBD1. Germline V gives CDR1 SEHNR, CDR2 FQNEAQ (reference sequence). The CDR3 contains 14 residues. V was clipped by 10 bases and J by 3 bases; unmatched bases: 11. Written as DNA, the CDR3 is TGTGCCACCTCAGACAGGGTGGGAGAAGAGACCCAGTACTTC. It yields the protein CATSDRVGEETQYF.

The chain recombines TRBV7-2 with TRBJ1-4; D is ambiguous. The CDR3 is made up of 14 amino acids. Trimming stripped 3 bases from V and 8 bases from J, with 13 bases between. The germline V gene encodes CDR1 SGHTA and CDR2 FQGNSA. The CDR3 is CASSLDGVWEKLFF. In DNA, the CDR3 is TGTGCCAGCAGCTTGGACGGGGTGTGGGAAAAACTGTTTTTT.

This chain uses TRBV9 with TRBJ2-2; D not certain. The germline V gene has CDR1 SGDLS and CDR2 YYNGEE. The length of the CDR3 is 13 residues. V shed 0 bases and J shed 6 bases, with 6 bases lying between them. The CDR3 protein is CASSVASPGELFF. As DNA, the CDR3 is TGTGCCAGCAGCGTAGCGTCTCCCGGGGAGCTGTTTTTT.

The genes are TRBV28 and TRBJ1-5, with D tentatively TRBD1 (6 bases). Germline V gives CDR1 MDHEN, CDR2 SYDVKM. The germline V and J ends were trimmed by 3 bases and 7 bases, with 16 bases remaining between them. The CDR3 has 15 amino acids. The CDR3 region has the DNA TGTGCCAGCAGTTTGGAACAGGGTTGGGGGCAGCCCCAGCATTTT. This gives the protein CASSLEQGWGQPQHF.

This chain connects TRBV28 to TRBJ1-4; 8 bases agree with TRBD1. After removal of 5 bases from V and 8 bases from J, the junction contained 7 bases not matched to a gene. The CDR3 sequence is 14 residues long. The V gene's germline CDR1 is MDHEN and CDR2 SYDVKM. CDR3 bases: TGTGCCAGCAGTCCCCTGGGACAGGTGGAAAAACTGTTTTTT. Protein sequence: CASSPLGQVEKLFF.

CDR3: CATADGGPGANVLTF. The CDR3 DNA is TGTGCCACCGCAGACGGGGGGCCCGGGGCCAACGTCCTGACTTTC. The J gene is TRBJ2-6, the V gene TRBV6-5; possible D gene TRBD2, 7 bases. CDR1 and CDR2 (germline): MNHEY, SVGAGI. The CDR3 spans 15 residues. V gave up 10 bases and J gave up 4 bases, with 17 bases separating them.

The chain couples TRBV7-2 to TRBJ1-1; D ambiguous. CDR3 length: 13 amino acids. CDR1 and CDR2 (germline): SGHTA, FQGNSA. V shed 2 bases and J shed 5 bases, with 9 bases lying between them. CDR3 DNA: TGTGCCAGCAGCTTATCCGTCGGGACTGAAGCTTTCTTT. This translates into CASSLSVGTEAFF.

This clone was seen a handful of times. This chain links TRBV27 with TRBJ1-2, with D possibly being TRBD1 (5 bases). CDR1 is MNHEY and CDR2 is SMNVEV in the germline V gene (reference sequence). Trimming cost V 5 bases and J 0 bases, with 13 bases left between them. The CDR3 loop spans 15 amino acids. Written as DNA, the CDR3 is TGTGCCAGCAGTCCACGACAGCTAGCTAACTATGGCTACACCTTC. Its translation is CASSPRQLANYGYTF.

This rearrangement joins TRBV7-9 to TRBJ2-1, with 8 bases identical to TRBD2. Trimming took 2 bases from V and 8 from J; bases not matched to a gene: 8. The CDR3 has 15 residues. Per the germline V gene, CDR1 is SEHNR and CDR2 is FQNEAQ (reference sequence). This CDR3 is CASSLTGGRGDEQFF. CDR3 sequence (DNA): TGTGCCAGCAGCTTAACGGGAGGGAGGGGCGATGAGCAGTTCTTC.

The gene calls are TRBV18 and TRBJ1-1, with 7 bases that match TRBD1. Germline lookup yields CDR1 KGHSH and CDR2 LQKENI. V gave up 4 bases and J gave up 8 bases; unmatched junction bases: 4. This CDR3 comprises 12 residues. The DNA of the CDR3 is TGTGCCAGCTCACGACAGGGACCCGAAGCTTTCTTT. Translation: CASSRQGPEAFF.

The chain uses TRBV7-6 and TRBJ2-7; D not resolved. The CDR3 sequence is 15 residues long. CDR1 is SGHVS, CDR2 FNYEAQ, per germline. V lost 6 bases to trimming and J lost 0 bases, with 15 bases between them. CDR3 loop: CASSPKQSNSYEQYF. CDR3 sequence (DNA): TGTGCCAGCAGTCCGAAACAGAGTAACTCCTACGAGCAGTACTTC.

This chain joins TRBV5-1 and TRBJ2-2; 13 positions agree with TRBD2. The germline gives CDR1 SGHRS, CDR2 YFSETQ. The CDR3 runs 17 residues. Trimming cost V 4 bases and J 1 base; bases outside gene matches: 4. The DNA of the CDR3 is TGCGCCAGCAGCGGCAGACTAGCGGGGGGGAACACCGGGGAGCTGTTTTTT. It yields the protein CASSGRLAGGNTGELFF. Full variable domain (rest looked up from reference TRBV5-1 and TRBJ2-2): KAGVTQTPRYLIKTRGQQVTLSCSPISGHRSVSWYQQTPGQGLQFLFEYFSETQRNKGNFPGRFSGRQFSNSRSEMNVSTLELGDSALYLCASSGRLAGGNTGELFFGEGSRLTVL.

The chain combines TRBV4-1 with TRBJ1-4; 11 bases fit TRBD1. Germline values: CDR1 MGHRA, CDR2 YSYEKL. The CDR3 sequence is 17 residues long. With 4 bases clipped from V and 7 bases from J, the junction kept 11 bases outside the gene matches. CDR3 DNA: TGCGCCAGCAGCCTATCTATCGGGACAGGGGGTGGTGAAAAACTGTTTTTT. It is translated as CASSLSIGTGGGEKLFF.

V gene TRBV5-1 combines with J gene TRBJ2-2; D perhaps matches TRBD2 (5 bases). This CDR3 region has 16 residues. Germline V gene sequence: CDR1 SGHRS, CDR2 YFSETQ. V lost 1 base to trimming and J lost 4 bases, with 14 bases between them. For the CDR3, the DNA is TGCGCCAGCAGCTTGTCGGCAGCGGCGGGCACCGGGGAGCTGTTTTTT. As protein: CASSLSAAAGTGELFF.

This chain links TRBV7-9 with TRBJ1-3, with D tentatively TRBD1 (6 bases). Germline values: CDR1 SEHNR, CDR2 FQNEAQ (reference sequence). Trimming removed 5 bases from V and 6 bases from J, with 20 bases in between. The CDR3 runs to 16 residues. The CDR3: CASSTKTGKDVNTIYF. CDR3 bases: TGTGCCAGCAGCACAAAAACAGGGAAGGATGTAAACACCATATATTTT.

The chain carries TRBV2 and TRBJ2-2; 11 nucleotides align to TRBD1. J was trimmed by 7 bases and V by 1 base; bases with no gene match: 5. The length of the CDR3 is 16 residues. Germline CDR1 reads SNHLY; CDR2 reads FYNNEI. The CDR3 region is CASSEGTGGWGGELFF. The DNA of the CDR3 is TGTGCCAGCAGTGAAGGGACAGGGGGCTGGGGCGGGGAGCTGTTTTTT. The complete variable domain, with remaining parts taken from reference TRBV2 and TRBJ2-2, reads EPEVTQTPSHQVTQMGQEVILRCVPISNHLYFYWYRQILGQKVEFLVSFYNNEISEKSEIFDDQFSVERPDGSNFTLKIRSTKLEDSAMYFCASSEGTGGWGGELFFGEGSRLTVL.